A single sample gave rise to the 26 T cell receptor beta chains below, sequenced in a study of CD8+ T cells in alopecia areata. Treatment indicated: oral pan-JAK inhibitor, 5-10 mg twice daily. Investigators isolated RNA and reverse transcribed it into cDNA to act as the sequencing template. Repertoires were generated with immunoSEQ multiplex PCR, while TCRdb's copy carries only in-frame clones and drops some. The sample consists of over 200,000 clones, 55% to 70% of them appearing once. The sequencing here drew on CD4+ T cells sorted from blood, taken at week 4, from a patient treated with tofacitinib. The receptors originated from a human donor with alopecia areata.

V gene TRBV30 combines with J gene TRBJ2-3; 9 bases are a match to TRBD1. V shed 2 bases and J 3 bases; nucleotides not matched to a gene: 6. The germline V gene encodes CDR1 GTSNPN and CDR2 SVGIG (reference sequence). This CDR3 spans 15 amino acids. The CDR3 region is CAWSKQGARTDTQYF. The CDR3, as DNA: TGTGCCTGGAGTAAACAGGGGGCTCGGACAGATACGCAGTATTTT.

The chain combines TRBV10-3 with TRBJ1-2; TRBD1 agrees at 10 bases. Germline V CDR1 and CDR2: ENHRY, SYGVKD. There are 15 residues in the CDR3. The J segment lost 6 bases and the V segment lost 5 bases, leaving 9 bases of the junction unmatched. Here the CDR3 DNA reads TGTGCCATCAGTCCCGGGACAGGGGACGGCAATGGCTACACCTTC. It specifies CAISPGTGDGNGYTF.

The table lists this clone with a few counts. Other DNA sequences from this sample encode an identical CDR3 as well. The chain combines TRBV5-1 with TRBJ1-1; perhaps TRBD1 as D (6 bases). The V and J ends lost 0 bases and 1 base respectively, with 7 bases between them. Per the germline V gene, CDR1 is SGHRS and CDR2 is YFSETQ. The CDR3 consists of 14 residues. CDR3 protein: CASSLGTANTEAFF. CDR3 DNA: TGCGCCAGCAGCTTGGGGACAGCGAACACTGAAGCTTTCTTT.

The chain recombines TRBV7-9 with TRBJ1-5; 7 bases agree with TRBD1. J gave up 9 bases and V 2 bases, and 4 bases lay outside the gene matches. Germline V CDR1 and CDR2: SEHNR, FQNEAQ (reference sequence). This CDR3 has 13 residues. CDR3 amino acids: CASSLSDRAPQHF. CDR3 nucleotides: TGTGCCAGCAGCTTATCCGACAGGGCGCCCCAGCATTTT.

The J gene is TRBJ1-4, the V gene TRBV7-9; no firm D call. Germline loops: CDR1 SEHNR, CDR2 FQNEAQ (reference sequence). The CDR3 loop spans 14 amino acids. V was pared by 5 bases and J by 5 bases, with 12 bases between. This chain's CDR3 is CASSTGTVNEKLFF. The CDR3 bases are TGTGCCAGCAGCACGGGAACTGTGAATGAAAAACTGTTTTTT.

The chain has TRBV5-1 and TRBJ1-1; 8 nucleotides agree with TRBD1. This CDR3 has 15 residues. Germline values: CDR1 SGHRS, CDR2 YFSETQ. V lost 0 bases to trimming and J lost 11 bases; unmatched junction nucleotides: 12. CDR3 loop: CASSLGSGTGSVAFF. The CDR3 coding sequence is TGCGCCAGCAGCTTGGGGTCCGGGACAGGCTCCGTTGCTTTCTTT.

The chain carries TRBV7-9 and TRBJ1-5, with 9 bases matching TRBD1. Germline CDR1 SEHNR, CDR2 FQNEAQ (reference sequence). This CDR3 comprises 14 residues. After removal of 5 bases from V and 9 bases from J, the junction contained 8 bases not matched to a gene. CDR3 amino acids: CASSPGQGIRPQHF. The CDR3 nucleotides read TGTGCCAGCAGCCCGGGACAGGGAATCAGGCCCCAGCATTTT.

CDR3 region: CASSERDRETQYF. The CDR3 nucleotides read TGTGCCAGCAGTGAAAGGGACAGGGAGACCCAGTACTTC. The V and J genes are TRBV25-1 and TRBJ2-5, with TRBD1 matching over 8 bases. The CDR3 totals 13 residues. From germline, CDR1 is MGHDK and CDR2 SYGVNS. V lost 2 bases, J lost 5 bases, and 1 base stayed unmatched.

The chain couples TRBV29-1 to TRBJ2-5; 8 nucleotides match TRBD2. This CDR3 contains 12 residues. Germline-derived CDR1 and CDR2 are SQVTM and ANQGSEA. Trimming removed 6 bases from V and 2 bases from J; junction bases left unmatched: 2. In nucleotides, the CDR3 is TGCAGCGTCCTAGCGGGTCAAGAGACCCAGTACTTC. Translation gives CSVLAGQETQYF.

The chain uses TRBV5-6 and TRBJ2-7; 8 bases are a match to TRBD1. This CDR3 has 13 amino acids. The trim removed 5 bases at V and 3 bases at J, leaving 4 bases unmatched. CDR1 and CDR2 (germline): SGHDT, YYEEEE. The DNA for the CDR3 is TGTGCCAGCAGGACGACAGGGGACTACGAGCAGTACTTC. Amino acids: CASRTTGDYEQYF. The entire variable domain, with the rest obtained from reference TRBV5-6 and TRBJ2-7, is as follows: DAGVTQSPTHLIKTRGQQVTLRCSPKSGHDTVSWYQQALGQGPQFIFQYYEEEERQRGNFPDRFSGHQFPNYSSELNVNALLLGDSALYLCASRTTGDYEQYFGPGTRLTVT.

The chain has TRBV4-2 and TRBJ2-7; 8 nucleotides match TRBD2. Germline V gene data show CDR1 as LGHNA and CDR2 as YNFKEQ. V was clipped by 4 bases and J by 2 bases; unmatched bases: 10. This CDR3 spans 16 amino acids. The CDR3 nucleotides read TGTGCCAGCAGCCCCGACGGGGGGGCCCTCGCCTACGAGCAGTACTTC. Translated: CASSPDGGALAYEQYF.

The rearrangement links TRBV5-6 to TRBJ2-1, with D perhaps matching TRBD2 (5 bases). The CDR3 sequence is 16 residues long. The V end was cut by 0 bases, the J end by 3 bases, with 13 bases between. CDR1 is SGHDT and CDR2 is YYEEEE in the germline V gene. CDR3 sequence: CASSLGGLILYNEQFF. CDR3 coding DNA: TGTGCCAGCAGCTTGGGAGGACTGATCCTCTACAATGAGCAGTTCTTC.

The chain joins TRBV10-2 to TRBJ2-3; D gene ambiguous. V was cut by 1 base and J by 4 bases, with 3 bases left in between. The V gene's germline CDR1 is WSHSY and CDR2 SAAADI. CDR3 length equals 12 residues. CDR3 in DNA: TGCGCCAGCAGTGAGTGGTCAGATACGCAGTATTTT. Its translation: CASSEWSDTQYF.

This clone was detected only a few times. Other DNA sequences within the sample encode an identical CDR3. This chain joins TRBV29-1 and TRBJ2-7; no clear D gene. V was pared by 2 bases and J by 1 base, with 6 bases between. Germline CDR1 SQVTM, CDR2 ANQGSEA. This CDR3 has 12 amino acids. The chain's CDR3 is CSVEFGSYEQYF. CDR3 sequence (DNA): TGCAGCGTTGAATTCGGATCCTACGAGCAGTACTTC.

CDR3 in amino acids: CASSLAAGSPLHF. Here the CDR3 DNA reads TGTGCCAGCAGTTTAGCAGCCGGGTCACCCCTCCACTTT. The chain combines TRBV27 with TRBJ1-6; no reliable D call. Germline CDR1 and CDR2: MNHEY and SMNVEV (reference sequence). The CDR3 spans 13 residues. V was pared by 2 bases and J by 10 bases, with 9 bases between.

This chain uses TRBV18 with TRBJ1-6; the D gene is possibly TRBD1 (6 bases). Germline V gene data show CDR1 as KGHSH and CDR2 as LQKENI. Trimming shortened V by 4 bases and J by 6 bases, and 10 bases separated the two germline ends. CDR3 size: 14 residues. Here the CDR3 reads CASSLGGGNSPLHF. As DNA, the CDR3 is TGTGCCAGCTCACTGGGAGGGGGTAATTCACCCCTCCACTTT.

This clone appeared a few times. The gene calls are TRBV5-6 and TRBJ1-1; no reliable D call. V was shortened by 0 bases and J by 1 base, with 7 bases between the two germline ends. This CDR3 has 14 amino acids. Germline values: CDR1 SGHDT, CDR2 YYEEEE. CDR3 sequence reads: CASSLAGWNTEAFF. CDR3 bases: TGTGCCAGCAGCTTGGCCGGCTGGAACACTGAAGCTTTCTTT.

This chain uses TRBV19 with TRBJ2-5; 7 nucleotides agree with TRBD1. Looked up from germline, CDR1 is LNHDA and CDR2 is SQIVND (reference sequence). V lost 4 bases to trimming and J lost 0 bases; unmatched junction nucleotides: 5. This CDR3 has 15 amino acids. CDR3 amino acids: CASSTRDSDQETQYF. The CDR3 nucleotides read TGTGCCAGTAGTACCCGGGACAGCGACCAAGAGACCCAGTACTTC.

This rearrangement joins TRBV30 to TRBJ1-5; D gene unclear. CDR1 is GTSNPN and CDR2 is SVGIG in the germline V gene (reference sequence). The CDR3 spans 13 residues. V gave up 3 bases and J gave up 3 bases, with 9 bases separating them. CDR3 nucleotides: TGTGCCTGGAGCCGTTCTACCAATCAGCCCCAGCATTTT. Protein: CAWSRSTNQPQHF.

The CDR3 sequence is CAWSVRVGAGDGYTF. DNA for the CDR3: TGTGCCTGGAGTGTACGGGTGGGCGCAGGTGATGGCTACACCTTC. The chain links TRBV30 to TRBJ1-2; D gene uncertain. This CDR3 is built from 15 residues. Germline CDR1 and CDR2: GTSNPN and SVGIG (reference sequence). Between the trimmed V and J ends, which lost 0 bases and 6 bases, there was a span of 17 bases.

For the CDR3, the DNA is TGTGCCAGCAGTGCCAGGGGGCAGAATAATTCACCCCTCCACTTT. Amino acids: CASSARGQNNSPLHF. The chain links TRBV2 to TRBJ1-6; 8 nucleotides agree with TRBD1. Germline CDR1 is SNHLY and CDR2 is FYNNEI. The CDR3 extends over 15 amino acids. V was clipped by 4 bases and J by 5 bases; unmatched bases: 4.

This clone was detected ten times or more. This chain links TRBV9 with TRBJ2-3; TRBD1 might be the D (6 bases). The CDR3 covers 16 residues. The V end lost 4 bases, the J end lost 4 bases, and 19 bases lay between the germline ends. Germline values: CDR1 SGDLS, CDR2 YYNGEE. In DNA, the CDR3 is TGTGCCAGCAGCCCGCCGTGGGGGACAAACCCAGATACGCAGTATTTT. As protein: CASSPPWGTNPDTQYF.

This rearrangement joins TRBV29-1 to TRBJ1-2; tentatively, D is TRBD1 (5 bases). Germline CDR1 reads SQVTM; CDR2 reads ANQGSEA. This CDR3 has 12 amino acids. Trimming left V 7 bases short and J 4 bases short, with 13 bases between. CDR3 sequence reads: CSGGAGGYGYTF. The CDR3 coding sequence is TGCAGCGGCGGGGCGGGGGGCTATGGCTACACCTTC.

This clone was detected only once. The chain has TRBV7-2 and TRBJ2-1; possibly TRBD1 or TRBD2 for D (5 bases each). The V end was cut by 3 bases, the J end by 5 bases, with 8 bases between. The CDR3 sequence is 13 residues long. Per the germline V gene, CDR1 is SGHTA and CDR2 is FQGNSA. The CDR3 DNA reads as TGTGCCAGCAGCTTGGGGGTGAACAATGAGCAGTTCTTC. Translation gives CASSLGVNNEQFF. Full variable domain (remainder filled in from reference TRBV7-2 and TRBJ2-1): GAGVSQSPSNKVTEKGKDVELRCDPISGHTALYWYRQSLGQGLEFLIYFQGNSAPDKSGLPSDRFSAERTGGSVSTLTIQRTQQEDSAVYLCASSLGVNNEQFFGPGTRLTVL.

The rearrangement joins TRBV15 to TRBJ2-7; 12 bases match TRBD1. CDR1 and CDR2 from the germline V gene are LNHNV and YYDKDF (reference sequence). J was trimmed by 7 bases and V by 3 bases; bases with no gene match: 10. This CDR3 has 16 residues. The CDR3: CATSSQPGQGAGEQYF. For the CDR3, the DNA is TGTGCCACCAGCAGCCAACCGGGACAGGGGGCGGGGGAGCAGTACTTC.

The genes are TRBV5-1 and TRBJ2-1; D not certain. Germline V gene sequence: CDR1 SGHRS, CDR2 YFSETQ. The germline V and J ends were trimmed by 0 bases and 1 base, with 8 bases remaining between them. The CDR3 covers 15 residues. The CDR3 DNA reads TGCGCCAGCAGCTTGGGGCAGACATCCTACAATGAGCAGTTCTTC. This sequence encodes CASSLGQTSYNEQFF.